This T cell receptor beta chain comes out of a study of shared clonotypes between healthy human individuals. Study context: The study used three CD4 naive, three CD4 memory, two CD8 naive and one CD8 memory plate per donor.

Repertoires were generated with immunoSEQ multiplex PCR, while TCRdb's copy carries only in-frame clones and drops some. The sample has 2,500,000 or so clones, around 93% seen once. CDR1 and CDR2 from the germline V gene are KGHSH and LQKENI. The CDR3 covers 17 residues. V was clipped by 3 bases and J by 0 bases, with 17 bases between them. Every donor, a Caucasian adult, lived in Nashville, Tennessee. The sample was naive CD4+ T cells from PBMCs. As for subset: CD45RA+ positively selected. The source of this sequence is a man younger than 30 in good health. Some clones in this sample may be carry-over from other donors' samples. The chain employs TRBV18 and TRBJ1-2, with a tentative D call TRBD1 (5 bases). CDR3 region: CASSPEGMTAANYGYTF. CDR3 nucleotides: TGTGCCAGCTCACCCGAGGGGATGACGGCGGCTAACTATGGCTACACCTTC.